A single sample gave rise to the 20 T cell receptor beta chains below, sequenced in a study of T cells in Graves' hyperthyroidism and ophthalmopathy. Amplified TCR beta CDR3 regions came from RNA transcripts. The HTBI primer set served for first-round RT-PCR of the TCR CDR3. TCRdb fed the multiplex PCR reads into MiXCR, producing one record per CDR3 protein. The sample gives 600,000 to 650,000 distinct CDR3 sequences, less than 25% of which show up once; 30% to 40% is in the top ten. Input material: blood. All receptors come from a man younger than 40 with Graves' ophthalmopathy.

This clonotype was counted between two and nine times. The chain joins TRBV4-1 to TRBJ1-5, with 11 nucleotides matching TRBD1. The CDR3 spans 18 residues. V lost 4 bases to trimming and J lost 2 bases; unmatched junction nucleotides: 10. Germline-derived CDR1 and CDR2 are MGHRA and YSYEKL. The chain's CDR3 is CASSRTTGTGGGNQPQHF. CDR3 nucleotide sequence: TGCGCCAGCAGCCGGACAACCGGGACAGGGGGAGGCAATCAGCCCCAGCATTTT.

This clonotype occurred a few times. The rearrangement joins TRBV11-2 to TRBJ2-7; perhaps TRBD2 as D (5 bases). The V gene lost 5 bases and the J gene lost 3 bases, with 23 bases spanning the gap. Germline assignment: CDR1 SGHAT and CDR2 FQNNGV. The CDR3 is made up of 17 amino acids. The CDR3 is CASSLGFPARGLYEQYF. The DNA of the CDR3 is TGTGCCAGCAGCCTGGGGTTTCCAGCGAGAGGACTCTACGAGCAGTACTTC.

Comment on this clonotype: A much more abundant neighbour one base away suggests this may be a read error. The chain recombines TRBV20-1 with TRBJ2-1; 9 nucleotides agree with TRBD2. The CDR3 length is 16 residues. Germline V gene sequence: CDR1 DFQATT, CDR2 SNEGSKA (reference sequence). The CDR3 loop is CTLESGREGLKNEQFF. CDR3 bases: TGCACTCTAGAGTCGGGGCGGGAGGGGTTAAAAAATGAGCAGTTCTTC.

V and J are TRBV4-1 and TRBJ1-2; no reliable D call. V dropped 4 bases and J dropped 2 bases, with 14 bases sitting between them. The CDR3 extends over 15 amino acids. Germline V gene sequence: CDR1 MGHRA, CDR2 YSYEKL. The CDR3 region is CASSREKGGNYGYTF. CDR3 nucleotides: TGCGCCAGCAGCCGGGAAAAGGGCGGGAACTATGGCTACACCTTC.

This clonotype was seen more than once but under ten times. This CDR3 reads CATKRVEENGYTF. The CDR3 nucleotides are TGTGCCACCAAACGGGTCGAAGAAAACGGCTACACCTTC. The chain employs TRBV6-1 and TRBJ1-2; D ambiguous. CDR3 size: 13 residues. Germline loops: CDR1 MNHNS, CDR2 SASEGT. The germline V and J ends were trimmed by 10 bases and 8 bases, with 20 bases remaining between them.

The rearrangement uses TRBV28 and TRBJ1-4; D call uncertain. CDR1 MDHEN and CDR2 SYDVKM come from the germline V gene. The V end lost 5 bases, the J end lost 5 bases, and 15 bases lay between the germline ends. CDR3 size: 15 residues. CDR3 amino acids: CASSPNRGFNEKLFF. CDR3 nucleotides: TGTGCCAGCAGTCCCAACCGGGGATTCAATGAAAAACTGTTTTTT.

The chain couples TRBV7-2 to TRBJ2-2, with TRBD2 identical over 8 bases. This CDR3 spans 19 amino acids. The trim removed 6 bases at V and 0 bases at J, leaving 15 bases unmatched. Germline loops: CDR1 SGHTA, CDR2 FQGNSA. The CDR3 DNA reads TGTGCCAGCAGTTTCCGCTTAGAGGGTAGCGGGACGAACACCGGGGAGCTGTTTTTT. Its translation: CASSFRLEGSGTNTGELFF.

The chain combines TRBV6-2 or TRBV6-3 with TRBJ2-3; TRBD1 is a possible D gene (6 bases). CDR3 length: 15 residues. Looked up from germline, CDR1 is MNHEY and CDR2 is SVGEGT. V shed 4 bases and J shed 2 bases, with 13 bases lying between them. CDR3 sequence reads: CASSWDTRNTDTQYF. The CDR3 DNA reads TGTGCCAGCAGTTGGGACACCCGAAACACAGATACGCAGTATTTT.

A few counts support this clonotype. The chain couples TRBV6-1 to TRBJ1-6, with TRBD1 identical over 7 bases. V gave up 6 bases and J gave up 6 bases; unmatched junction bases: 8. This CDR3 contains 15 residues. Germline V gene sequence: CDR1 MNHNS, CDR2 SASEGT. The CDR3 region has the DNA TGTGCCAGCAGCAATATCGACAGGGCTAATTCACCCCTCCACTTT. It encodes CASSNIDRANSPLHF.

Note on this clonotype: A clone one base away is much larger, so this may be a read error. The chain couples TRBV2 to TRBJ2-5; 11 nucleotides line up with TRBD2. The CDR3 extends over 17 amino acids. CDR1 is SNHLY, CDR2 FYNNEI, per germline. V trimming: 6 bases; J trimming: 1 base; junction bases outside the gene matches: 10. The CDR3 DNA follows: TGTGCCAGCAGGCCGGGACTAGCGGTCCAAATCCAAGAGACCCAGTACTTC. The encoded protein is CASRPGLAVQIQETQYF.

As for this clonotype: The missing conserved phenylalanine or tryptophan at the end of this CDR3 makes a read error likely. The CDR3 reads CASSYSIRTTGYTI. Here the CDR3 DNA reads TGTGCCAGCAGTTACTCGATTCGGACCACTGGCTACACCATC. The chain is built from TRBV6-2 or TRBV6-3 and TRBJ1-2; no reliable D call. With 0 bases removed from V and 7 bases from J, the gap between germline ends came to 12 bases. Germline V CDR1 and CDR2: MNHEY, SVGEGT. The CDR3 is 14 residues long.

The CDR3 DNA reads TGTGCCAGCAGCCCTTCGGGAGCCTCGAATGAAAAACTGTTTTTT. Its translation is CASSPSGASNEKLFF. This chain joins TRBV7-2 and TRBJ1-4; the D is unclear. Germline CDR1 reads SGHTA; CDR2 reads FQGNSA. The V gene lost 5 bases and the J gene lost 5 bases, with 15 bases spanning the gap. The CDR3 consists of 15 residues. Full variable domain (rest looked up from reference TRBV7-2 and TRBJ1-4): GAGVSQSPSNKVTEKGKDVELRCDPISGHTALYWYRQSLGQGLEFLIYFQGNSAPDKSGLPSDRFSAERTGGSVSTLTIQRTQQEDSAVYLCASSPSGASNEKLFFGSGTQLSVL.

This clonotype was seen once. The V call is TRBV5-8, the J call TRBJ2-1; D uncertain. CDR3 size: 13 residues. Germline V CDR1 and CDR2: SGHTS, YDEGEE. Deletions cut 4 bases from V and 3 bases from J, with 8 bases between. The CDR3 sequence is CASSAEVYNEQFF. The DNA for the CDR3 is TGTGCCAGCAGCGCCGAGGTCTACAATGAGCAGTTCTTC.

This chain connects TRBV29-1 to TRBJ2-3, with 8 positions matching TRBD2. V shed 3 bases, J shed 4 bases, and the junction held 6 bases outside the gene matches. The germline V gene encodes CDR1 SQVTM and CDR2 ANQGSEA. CDR3 length equals 14 residues. Here the CDR3 DNA reads TGCAGCGTTGAGCGGCTAGCGGGCCCAGATACGCAGTATTTT. It yields the protein CSVERLAGPDTQYF.

The rearrangement joins TRBV10-3 to TRBJ2-7, with D hard to call. This CDR3 region has 13 residues. With 5 bases removed from V and 2 bases from J, the gap between germline ends came to 10 bases. Germline-derived CDR1 and CDR2 are ENHRY and SYGVKD. The CDR3 DNA follows: TGTGCCATCAGTCCCGTAGCAGCCTACGAGCAGTACTTC. Translated: CAISPVAAYEQYF.

This clonotype was picked up a small number of times. The chain links TRBV4-2 to TRBJ2-4; 8 nucleotides agree with TRBD2. J gave up 0 bases and V 3 bases, and 19 bases lay outside the gene matches. The CDR3 sequence is 21 residues long. Germline V gives CDR1 LGHNA, CDR2 YNFKEQ. CDR3 protein: CASSQAFGLAGLSLAKNIQYF. In nucleotides, the CDR3 is TGTGCCAGCAGCCAGGCCTTTGGACTAGCTGGTCTCTCATTAGCCAAAAACATTCAGTACTTC.

The chain is built from TRBV9 and TRBJ2-1; possibly TRBD1 for D (6 bases). The CDR3 contains 15 residues. Germline assignment: CDR1 SGDLS and CDR2 YYNGEE. Trimming shortened V by 7 bases and J by 6 bases, and 20 bases separated the two germline ends. This chain's CDR3 is CASGDNHGTTNEQFF. DNA of the CDR3: TGTGCCAGCGGAGATAACCACGGGACAACCAATGAGCAGTTCTTC.

This clonotype was seen a handful of times. The chain carries TRBV7-8 and TRBJ2-3, with D unclear. With 5 bases removed from V and 0 bases from J, the gap between germline ends came to 9 bases. CDR3 length: 14 amino acids. Germline lookup yields CDR1 SGHVS and CDR2 FQNEAQ. In nucleotides, the CDR3 is TGTGCCAGCAGCCCAAAACGGAGCACAGATACGCAGTATTTT. Protein product: CASSPKRSTDTQYF.

The chain joins TRBV7-6 to TRBJ2-1; D unclear. With 1 base removed from V and 0 bases from J, the gap between germline ends came to 7 bases. This CDR3 spans 15 amino acids. Looked up from germline, CDR1 is SGHVS and CDR2 is FNYEAQ. CDR3 DNA: TGTGCCAGCAGCTTAGTTTTAAGCTCCTACAATGAGCAGTTCTTC. This sequence encodes CASSLVLSSYNEQFF.

This clonotype has only one observation. The chain employs TRBV2 and TRBJ2-3; TRBD2 might be the D (5 bases). Per the germline V gene, CDR1 is SNHLY and CDR2 is FYNNEI. V dropped 5 bases and J dropped 9 bases, with 12 bases sitting between them. CDR3 length equals 12 residues. The CDR3 DNA reads TGTGCCAGCAGTTCGGACTCCTGGACGCAGTATTTT. Its translation: CASSSDSWTQYF.